This TCR beta chain was obtained from a study of T cells in Graves' hyperthyroidism and ophthalmopathy. The ends were cut back, 7 bases at V and 4 bases at J, with 7 bases in the middle. CDR1 MNHNS and CDR2 SASEGT come from the germline V gene. This CDR3 has 12 residues. Amplified regions were TCR beta CDR3 sequences from RNA transcripts. The study used the HTBI primer set for a first-round RT-PCR of the TCR CDR3. TCRdb called the multiplex PCR reads again in MiXCR, with one record for every CDR3 protein. Among around 540,000 distinct CDR3 sequences listed, approximately 44% were seen once. When ophthalmopathy did not progress within 18 months, Graves' hyperthyroidism was considered stable.

Input material: peripheral blood or thyroid tissue (not recorded which). This chain joins TRBV6-1 and TRBJ2-2; D remains ambiguous. The receptor was isolated from a woman younger than 30 with Graves' hyperthyroidism. The CDR3 loop is CASTSITGELFF. In DNA, the CDR3 is TGTGCCAGCACCAGTATCACCGGGGAGCTGTTTTTT.